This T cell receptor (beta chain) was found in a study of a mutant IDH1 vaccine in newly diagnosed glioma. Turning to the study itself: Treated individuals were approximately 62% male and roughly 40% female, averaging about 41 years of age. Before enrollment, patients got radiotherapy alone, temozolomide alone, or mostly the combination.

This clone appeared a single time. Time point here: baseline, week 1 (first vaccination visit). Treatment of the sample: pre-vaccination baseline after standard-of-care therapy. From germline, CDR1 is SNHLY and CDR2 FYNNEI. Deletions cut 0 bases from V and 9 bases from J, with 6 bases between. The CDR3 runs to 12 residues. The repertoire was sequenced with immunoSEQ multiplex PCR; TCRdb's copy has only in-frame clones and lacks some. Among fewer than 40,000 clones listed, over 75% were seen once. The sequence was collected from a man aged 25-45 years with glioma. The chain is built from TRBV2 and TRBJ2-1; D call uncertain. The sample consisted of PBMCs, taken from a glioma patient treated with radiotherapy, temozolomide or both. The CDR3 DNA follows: TGTGCCAGCAGTGAAGCCCGTCGTGAGCAGTTCTTC. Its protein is CASSEARREQFF.